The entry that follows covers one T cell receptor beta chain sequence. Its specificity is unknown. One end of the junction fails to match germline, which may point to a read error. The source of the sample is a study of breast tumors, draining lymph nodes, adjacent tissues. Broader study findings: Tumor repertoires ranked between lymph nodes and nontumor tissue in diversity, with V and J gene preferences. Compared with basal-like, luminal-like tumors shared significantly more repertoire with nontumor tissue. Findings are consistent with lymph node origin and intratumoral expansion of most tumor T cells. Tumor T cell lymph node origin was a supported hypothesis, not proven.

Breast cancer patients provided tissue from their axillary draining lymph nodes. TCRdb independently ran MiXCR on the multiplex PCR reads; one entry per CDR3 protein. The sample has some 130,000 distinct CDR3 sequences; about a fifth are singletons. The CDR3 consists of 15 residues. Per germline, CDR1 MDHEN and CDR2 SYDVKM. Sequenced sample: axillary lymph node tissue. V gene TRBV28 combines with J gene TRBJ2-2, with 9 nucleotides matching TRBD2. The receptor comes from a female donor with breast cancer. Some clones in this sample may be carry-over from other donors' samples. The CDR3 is CASSFGGEARGGLFF. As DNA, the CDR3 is TGTGCCAGCAGTTTTGGAGGGGAAGCGCGGGGGGGGCTGTTTTTT.